The 10 T cell receptor beta chains reported below all come from one sample, sequenced in a study of cytomegalovirus exposure and HLA in healthy donors. Clones were sequenced by immunoSEQ multiplex PCR, and TCRdb holds only the in-frame ones, with some missing. This table has 100,000 to 150,000 clones, 94% appearing once. Sequencing used PBMCs. The receptors were gathered from a woman between 18 and 29 years old in good health and CMV-seronegative.

The chain recombines TRBV28 with TRBJ1-2, with unresolved D. The germline gives CDR1 MDHEN, CDR2 SYDVKM. V dropped 1 base and J dropped 6 bases, with 3 bases sitting between them. The CDR3 is made up of 11 amino acids. The CDR3 sequence is CASSLSDGYTF. In DNA, the CDR3 is TGTGCCAGCAGTTTATCGGATGGCTACACCTTC.

This clone appeared a single time. This sample also contains other DNA sequences that code for the same CDR3. V gene TRBV25-1 combines with J gene TRBJ2-1; possibly TRBD1 for D (6 bases). Germline lookup yields CDR1 MGHDK and CDR2 SYGVNS. There are 14 residues in the CDR3. V lost 3 bases and J lost 4, with 10 bases in between. CDR3 in amino acids: CASSEQDSYNEQFF. The CDR3 DNA is TGTGCCAGCAGTGAGCAGGACAGTTACAATGAGCAGTTCTTC.

The rearrangement links TRBV6-5 to TRBJ1-2, with D tentatively TRBD1 (6 bases). Germline CDR1 and CDR2: MNHEY and SVGAGI. The CDR3 consists of 14 residues. The germline V and J ends were trimmed by 7 bases and 7 bases, with 19 bases remaining between them. The CDR3: CASKIAGDSVGYTF. The CDR3 DNA is TGTGCCAGCAAGATAGCAGGGGATTCCGTTGGCTACACCTTC.

V and J are TRBV11-2 and TRBJ2-5; 7 bases are shared with TRBD1. CDR1 and CDR2 from the germline V gene are SGHAT and FQNNGV. The CDR3 is 17 amino acids. V gave up 5 bases and J gave up 0 bases; unmatched junction bases: 12. This CDR3 reads CASSPNLPGTDQETQYF. DNA of the CDR3: TGTGCCAGCAGCCCGAACCTCCCTGGGACAGACCAAGAGACCCAGTACTTC.

The chain recombines TRBV2 with TRBJ2-2, with D unresolved. The V end was cut by 5 bases, the J end by 8 bases, with 21 bases between. Germline V lookup: CDR1 SNHLY, CDR2 FYNNEI. This CDR3 is 16 amino acids long. For the CDR3, the DNA is TGTGCCAGCAGTCTCGAGGAAGGCACGGCGGCGGGGGAGCTGTTTTTT. Its protein product is CASSLEEGTAAGELFF. The whole variable domain, remainder taken from reference TRBV2 and TRBJ2-2, is EPEVTQTPSHQVTQMGQEVILRCVPISNHLYFYWYRQILGQKVEFLVSFYNNEISEKSEIFDDQFSVERPDGSNFTLKIRSTKLEDSAMYFCASSLEEGTAAGELFFGEGSRLTVL.

The V and J genes are TRBV7-6 and TRBJ2-3; 11 positions match TRBD1. V trimming: 5 bases; J trimming: 5 bases; junction bases outside the gene matches: 3. This CDR3 is built from 14 residues. Germline V gene data show CDR1 as SGHVS and CDR2 as FNYEAQ. The CDR3 coding sequence is TGTGCCAGCAGCGCGGACAGGGGGCGAGATACGCAGTATTTT. Translating it yields CASSADRGRDTQYF.

The V and J genes are TRBV18 and TRBJ1-3; 7 bases fit TRBD1. Germline V gives CDR1 KGHSH, CDR2 LQKENI. V shed 1 base and J 2 bases; nucleotides not matched to a gene: 2. This CDR3 is built from 15 residues. CDR3 DNA: TGTGCCAGCTCACCACAGGGGGCGGCTGGAAACACCATATATTTT. This encodes CASSPQGAAGNTIYF.

The chain is built from TRBV18 and TRBJ2-4, with TRBD2 matching 11 bases. The length of the CDR3 is 14 residues. Germline CDR1 is KGHSH and CDR2 is LQKENI. Losses at the gene ends were 8 bases for V and 5 bases for J; bases not matched to a gene: 5. This CDR3 is CASTGTSGENIQYF. In nucleotides, the CDR3 is TGTGCCAGCACCGGGACTAGCGGTGAAAACATTCAGTACTTC.

The rearrangement joins TRBV6-5 to TRBJ1-6; D remains ambiguous. Trimming shortened V by 2 bases and J by 7 bases, and 3 bases separated the two germline ends. Germline CDR1 reads MNHEY; CDR2 reads SVGAGI. This CDR3 contains 12 residues. DNA of the CDR3: TGTGCCAGCAGTTACAGCAATTCACCCCTCCACTTT. This gives the protein CASSYSNSPLHF.

This chain links TRBV28 with TRBJ2-3, with 9 bases lining up with TRBD2. This CDR3 has 17 residues. CDR1 and CDR2 (germline): MDHEN, SYDVKM. V dropped 1 base and J dropped 1; count of bases not matched to a gene: 6. CDR3 residues: CASSLSARTSGTDTQYF. In DNA form, the CDR3 reads TGTGCCAGCAGTTTATCTGCCAGGACTAGCGGCACAGATACGCAGTATTTT.